The 5 T cell receptor beta chains reported below all come from one sample, sequenced in a study of OX40 agonist ivuxolimab in advanced cancers. Profiled with immunoSEQ multiplex PCR; TCRdb holds only in-frame clones, not every one. The sample consists of approximately 17,000 clones, approximately 86% of them appearing once. The specimen was CD4+ or CD8+ T cells sorted from blood, collected in a trial of the OX40 agonist ivuxolimab. These receptors were collected from an adult with an advanced solid tumor such as melanoma, head and neck, liver or kidney cancer.

The genes are TRBV18 and TRBJ2-7, with D possibly being TRBD2 (6 bases). The CDR3 loop spans 15 amino acids. V lost 2 bases and J lost 0, with 11 bases in between. From germline, CDR1 is KGHSH and CDR2 LQKENI. Here the CDR3 reads CASSPALAISYEQYF. CDR3 sequence (DNA): TGTGCCAGCTCACCAGCACTAGCAATCTCCTACGAGCAGTACTTC.

J is TRBJ2-3 and V is TRBV7-2, with TRBD2 as a possible D gene (6 bases). Per germline, CDR1 SGHTA and CDR2 FQGNSA. The V end was cut by 4 bases, the J end by 0 bases, with 17 bases between. The CDR3 covers 17 residues. The CDR3 sequence is CASSSRGLGGSTDTQYF. CDR3 nucleotide sequence: TGTGCCAGCAGCTCACGAGGCCTGGGGGGAAGCACAGATACGCAGTATTTT.

The chain carries TRBV6-6 and TRBJ1-1, with D possibly TRBD1 on 5 matching bases. The CDR3 runs 15 residues. The germline gives CDR1 MNHNY, CDR2 SVGAGI (reference sequence). Deletions cut 6 bases from V and 6 bases from J, with 20 bases between. CDR3 nucleotide sequence: TGTGCCAGCAGAAGAGCCGGGACCCGCGGCCCTGAAGCTTTCTTT. Its protein product is CASRRAGTRGPEAFF.

The V and J genes are TRBV5-8 and TRBJ2-7; 9 nucleotides match TRBD2. The CDR3 length is 13 residues. Germline V CDR1 and CDR2: SGHTS, YDEGEE. The ends lost 9 bases at V and 5 bases at J; junction bases unmatched: 9. The CDR3 spells CATNLAGWDEQYF. CDR3 coding DNA: TGTGCCACCAACCTAGCGGGATGGGACGAGCAGTACTTC.

The chain recombines TRBV6-1 with TRBJ2-7; D is possibly TRBD2 (5 bases). V was clipped by 0 bases and J by 6 bases, with 21 bases between them. The germline gives CDR1 MNHNS, CDR2 SASEGT. The CDR3 has 17 amino acids. Here the CDR3 DNA reads TGTGCCAGCAGTGAAGCAGTAAGAGGGAGCAGCCGGGCCGAGCAGTACTTC. Its translation: CASSEAVRGSSRAEQYF.